The entry below describes one TCR beta chain. It was with random hexamers that roughly 0.5 to 1 ug RNA was reverse transcribed. Using its own MiXCR run on the immunoSEQ multiplex PCR reads, TCRdb lists one record per CDR3 protein. The repertoire holds 100,000 or so distinct CDR3 sequences, around 90% seen once, with over 0.12% in the top ten. V was cut by 0 bases and J by 6 bases, with 21 bases left in between. This CDR3 is 17 amino acids long. Germline V CDR1 and CDR2: SQVTM, ANQGSEA. The record originates from a study of CD8 T cells in Susac syndrome. The genes are TRBV29-1 and TRBJ2-4, with D perhaps TRBD1 or TRBD2 (6 bases each). The sequencing input was CD4+ T cells from PBMCs. The receptor was isolated from a human donor in good health. CDR3 DNA: TGCAGCGTTGAAGATCGAGCCCCCGGGGGCGGTGGAAACATTCAGTACTTC. Encoded protein: CSVEDRAPGGGGNIQYF.